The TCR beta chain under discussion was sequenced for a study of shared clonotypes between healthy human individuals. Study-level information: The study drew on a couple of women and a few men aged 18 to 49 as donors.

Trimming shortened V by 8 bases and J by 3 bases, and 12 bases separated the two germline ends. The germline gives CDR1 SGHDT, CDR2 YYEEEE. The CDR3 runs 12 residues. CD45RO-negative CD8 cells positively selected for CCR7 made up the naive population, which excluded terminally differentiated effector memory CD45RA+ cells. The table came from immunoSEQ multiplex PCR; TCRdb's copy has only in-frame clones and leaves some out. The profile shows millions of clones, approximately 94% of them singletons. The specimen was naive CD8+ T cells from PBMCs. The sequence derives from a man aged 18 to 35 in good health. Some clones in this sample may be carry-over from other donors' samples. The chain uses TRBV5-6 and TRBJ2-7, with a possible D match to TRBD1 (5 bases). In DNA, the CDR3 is TGTGCCAGTTCCGACAGAATCTACGAGCAGTACTTC. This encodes CASSDRIYEQYF. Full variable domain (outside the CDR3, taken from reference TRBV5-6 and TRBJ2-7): DAGVTQSPTHLIKTRGQQVTLRCSPKSGHDTVSWYQQALGQGPQFIFQYYEEEERQRGNFPDRFSGHQFPNYSSELNVNALLLGDSALYLCASSDRIYEQYFGPGTRLTVT.